This T cell receptor beta chain comes out of a study of T cell responses to AZD1222 COVID-19 vaccine (dated by TCRdb to 2020 to 2023). With respect to the entire study: AZD1222 recipients given second doses at about 4 weeks or at about 12 weeks were pooled, since spike-specific TCR depth and breadth were not found to differ between the two schedules. A total of 230 to 250 trial participants underwent TCR sequencing, of whom about 200 had received two doses of AZD1222 and approximately 26 had received two doses of the MenACWY control vaccine. Trial participants were enrolled by age into subgroups of 18-55, 56-69 and 70-plus years, and around 150, 29 and 61 TCR-sequenced participants, respectively, were included in these subgroups.

The label giving this sample's time point can be read as: baseline before first vaccination. Vaccinee samples came from UK trials COV001 and COV002, including a single-blind randomized controlled phase 2/3 trial of AZD1222 (ChAdOx1 nCoV-19) in healthy adults. Trial participant PBMC samples were collected at day 0 and day 28 after the second dose for TCRbeta chain sequencing. From the cysteine up to the phenylalanine, the CDR3 has a length of 16 residues. The retained sequence is limited to the CDR3, 48 bases, with the frame set at the first base. The germline V gene encodes CDR1 SGHTA and CDR2 FQGTGA. V loses 2 bases, J loses 0 bases, and the germline ends lie 8 bases apart. Broad study findings and their caveats: Because no day 14 peak-response samples were available, repertoires were characterized only after the peak T cell response. The whole spike protein was spanned by vaccine-associated CD4 TCRs, and dominant responses were seen in regions 160-218 and 743-854. In the small 56-69-year group, the increase in depth fell short of significance, most likely because of low power. Conclusions about previously exposed vaccinees are limited because only six or seven AZD1222 recipients were SARS-CoV-2 seropositive at baseline. Most participants were white British and females outnumbered males, and the authors suggested that clonal diversity may have been underestimated. After two AZD1222 doses, spike-specific TCR breadth and depth were significantly higher than at day 0 and than in MenACWY recipients. Nearly half of unique spike-specific TCRs reportedly recognized epitopes outside regions mutated in the B.1.351 and B.1.1.7 variants.

The CDR3 regions of human TCRbeta chains were analyzed by immunosequencing. In the original analysis: Repertoire TCRs were checked for matches against a reference library of SARS-CoV-2-specific TCRs that had been generated using the MIRA antigen-specificity platform. Breadth was defined as the fraction of unique TCRs that were SARS-CoV-2-associated. Depth was defined as the fraction of total T cells that were SARS-CoV-2-associated. Using the MIRA data, each spike-specific TCR was mapped to the spike region that the TCR reacts to and placed in a CD4 or CD8 class. Log10-transformed breadth and depth values were compared by one-way ANOVA with Sidak's multiple comparisons tests. The immuneACCESS repertoire file appears here via TCRdb, limited to in-frame rearrangements. These files lack a portion of the clones; in checked studies, under half of the deficit traces to unresolved V genes, and the cause of the others is not known. D and trimming were read from the DNA, whereas the V and J calls and clone size are those reported in that table. The sample includes roughly 150,000 clones, with about nine tenths observed a single time. The top ten clones comprise about 1.7% of the sample.

To note about this clone: Its cognate antigen has yet to be identified. Base qualities are not provided; no much larger clone lies one nucleotide away.

Source: peripheral blood, taken on day 0 of AZD1222 vaccination. The receptor was isolated from an adult in good health. The rearranged segments are TRBV7-3 and TRBJ2-6, with a tentative D gene TRBD1 over 5 matching bases. The CDR3 amino acid sequence is: CASSLWGASGANVLTF. At the DNA level, the sequence is TGTGCCAGCAGCTTATGGGGCGCCTCTGGGGCCAACGTCCTGACTTTC. Extended through the reference TRBV7-3 and TRBJ2-6 proteins, this CDR3 yields the full variable domain: GAGVSQTPSNKVTEKGKYVELRCDPISGHTALYWYRQSLGQGPEFLIYFQGTGAADDSGLPNDRFFAVRPEGSVSTLKIQRTERGDSAVYLCASSLWGASGANVLTFGAGSRLTVL.